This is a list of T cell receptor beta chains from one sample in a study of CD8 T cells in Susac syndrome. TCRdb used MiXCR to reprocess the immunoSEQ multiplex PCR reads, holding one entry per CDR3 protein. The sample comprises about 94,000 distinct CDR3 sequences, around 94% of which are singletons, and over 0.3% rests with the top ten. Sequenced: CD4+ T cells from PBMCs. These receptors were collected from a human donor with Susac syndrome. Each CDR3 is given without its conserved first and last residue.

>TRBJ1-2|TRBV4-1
ASSQGYRSNASRGYT
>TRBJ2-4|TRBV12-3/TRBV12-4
ASSLRGGDLAKNIQY
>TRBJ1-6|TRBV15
ATSSTPEGYNSPLH
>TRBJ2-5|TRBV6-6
ASNRLDVETQY
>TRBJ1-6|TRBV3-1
ASSQGSQGSPLH
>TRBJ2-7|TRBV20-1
SAEPGQGAYEQY
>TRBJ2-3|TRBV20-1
SAKRGSTDTQY
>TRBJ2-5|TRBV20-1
SARRLEPSRPNVQETQY
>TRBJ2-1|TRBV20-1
SAISGGTNEQF
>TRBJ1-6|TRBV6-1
ASSTNPKTDRGNSPLH
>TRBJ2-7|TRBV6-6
ASSSNYEQY
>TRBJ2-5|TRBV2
ASSEPQAQY
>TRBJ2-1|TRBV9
ASSVGRERDEQF
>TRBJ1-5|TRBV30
AWGGTGNQPQH
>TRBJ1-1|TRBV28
ASSLYSFGRGDTEAF
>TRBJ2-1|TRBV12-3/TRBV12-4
ASSLPGDEQF
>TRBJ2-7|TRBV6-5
ASRETTSYEQY
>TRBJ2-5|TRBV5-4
ASSSATQETQY
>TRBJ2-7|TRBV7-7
ASSLGVTYEQY
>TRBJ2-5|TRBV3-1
ASSPGTSFQETQY
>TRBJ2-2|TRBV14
ASSPTSDNTGELF
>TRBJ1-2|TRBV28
ASSFRGQGWSNYGYT
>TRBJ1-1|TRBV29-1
SVAGANTEAF
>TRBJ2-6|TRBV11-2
ASSLIRGMGSGANVLT
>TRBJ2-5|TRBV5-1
ASSSGRIQETQY
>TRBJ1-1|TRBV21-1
ASSPTDTNTEAF
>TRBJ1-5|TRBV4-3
ASSQDRAIDQPQH
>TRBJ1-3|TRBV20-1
SASAPGDTIY